These 27 T cell receptor beta chains were sequenced from one sample in a study of CXCR3-negative and CXCR3-positive naive CD8 T cells. Study outcomes and limitations: Naive cells with CXCR3 showed TRB CDR3s that were more hydrophobic than those in CXCR3-negative naive cells.

No antigens are known for them. Libraries were UMI-labeled 5' RACE TRB cDNA. TCRdb reprocessed the 5' RACE reads and keeps a single row for each CDR3 protein, giving no DNA. The sample has about 120,000 distinct CDR3 sequences; the top ten hold 0.35% to 0.4%. The sequenced material came from naive CXCR3+ CD8+ T cells from blood. Subset indicated: CD45RO-CCR7+CD27+CD95- naive CD8+ T cells expressing CXCR3 (TNR3+). The receptors stem from a human donor in good health. Some clones in this sample may be carry-over from other donors' samples.

The genes are TRBV19 and TRBJ1-1; TCRdb indicates TRBD1, and absent DNA this call remains unverified. Looked up from germline, CDR1 is LNHDA and CDR2 is SQIVND (reference sequence). This CDR3 contains 15 residues. The CDR3 loop is CASRHTGTANTEAFF. Together with reference TRBV19 and TRBJ1-1, the CDR3 gives the full variable domain: DGGITQSPKYLFRKEGQNVTLSCEQNLNHDAMYWYRQDPGQGLRLIYYSQIVNDFQKGDIAEGYSVSREKKESFPLTVTSAQKNPTAFYLCASRHTGTANTEAFFGQGTRLTVV.

This rearrangement joins TRBV5-1 to TRBJ2-1; no DNA is available, so the TRBD2 call from TCRdb remains unchecked. The CDR3 runs 17 residues. Germline lookup yields CDR1 SGHRS and CDR2 YFSETQ. The CDR3 here is CASSSTSGAHHYNEQFF.

The rearrangement joins TRBV19 to TRBJ2-3. Germline-derived CDR1 and CDR2 are LNHDA and SQIVND (reference sequence). This CDR3 contains 13 residues. Here the CDR3 reads CASSDRASDTQYF.

The chain employs TRBV7-6 and TRBJ2-1; TCRdb's D call of TRBD2 is untestable without DNA. The V gene's germline CDR1 is SGHVS and CDR2 FNYEAQ. The CDR3 consists of 18 residues. CDR3 in amino acids: CASSLAMVAGGPRNEQFF.

The V gene is TRBV29-1, the J gene TRBJ2-6. The germline CDR1 and CDR2 sequences are SQVTM and ANQGSEA. The CDR3 runs 14 residues. This CDR3 reads CSVEEGAGANVLTF.

The chain links TRBV4-1 to TRBJ2-7; TCRdb selects TRBD2, and the lack of DNA leaves this call unchecked. CDR1 is MGHRA and CDR2 is YSYEKL in the germline V gene. The CDR3 extends over 16 amino acids. CDR3 residues: CASSQDLSGRVYEQYF.

This sequence joins TRBV12-5 and TRBJ2-4. The CDR3 sequence is 12 residues long. The germline V gene has CDR1 LGHNT and CDR2 FRNRAP. The CDR3 loop is CASGFVKNIQYF.

This rearrangement joins TRBV12-3 or TRBV12-4 to TRBJ2-2; TCRdb outputs TRBD1, but without DNA this stays unchecked. The CDR3 totals 15 residues. The CDR3 sequence is CASSFPQGNTGELFF.

The chain links TRBV15 to TRBJ1-5; TCRdb reports TRBD1, a call that lacks DNA to check it against. The CDR3 extends over 18 amino acids. The germline gives CDR1 LNHNV, CDR2 YYDKDF (reference sequence). The CDR3 loop reads CATSRIPDRPYSNQPQHF.

This CDR3 is CASRTTSGTQETQYF. V and J are TRBV2 and TRBJ2-5; TCRdb outputs TRBD2, but without DNA this stays unchecked. The CDR3 extends over 15 amino acids. Germline-derived CDR1 and CDR2 are SNHLY and FYNNEI.

The rearrangement links TRBV7-9 to TRBJ1-2. The CDR3 covers 13 residues. The V gene's germline CDR1 is SEHNR and CDR2 FQNEAQ (reference sequence). The CDR3 region is CASSSLPAYGYTF.

This chain uses TRBV12-3 or TRBV12-4 with TRBJ2-2; the TCRdb D gene call, TRBD1, has no DNA to confirm it. The CDR3 contains 15 residues. This chain's CDR3 is CASSFRTGDTGELFF.

The rearrangement links TRBV27 to TRBJ2-7; TCRdb proposes TRBD2, but this gene call is untestable without DNA. The CDR3 has 13 residues. From germline, CDR1 is MNHEY and CDR2 SMNVEV (reference sequence). CDR3 sequence reads: CASSQGLFYEQYF.

The rearrangement joins TRBV7-9 to TRBJ2-3; TCRdb's D call, TRBD1, is unchecked because there is no DNA. The CDR3 has 12 residues. The germline CDR1 and CDR2 sequences are SEHNR and FQNEAQ (reference sequence). The CDR3 protein is CASSLQGTLQYF.

The chain couples TRBV7-9 to TRBJ1-1; TCRdb reports TRBD1, a call that lacks DNA to check it against. This CDR3 has 15 amino acids. Germline lookup yields CDR1 SEHNR and CDR2 FQNEAQ (reference sequence). CDR3: CASSLGWGPNTEAFF.

The chain employs TRBV9 and TRBJ2-5. Looked up from germline, CDR1 is SGDLS and CDR2 is YYNGEE. The CDR3 is 11 amino acids. The CDR3 sequence is CASSVDGTQYF.

The V call is TRBV5-1, the J call TRBJ2-7; TCRdb's D call, TRBD2, is unchecked because there is no DNA. Per the germline V gene, CDR1 is SGHRS and CDR2 is YFSETQ. This CDR3 is built from 16 residues. CDR3: CASSLGLGEANYEQYF.

The chain uses TRBV7-9 and TRBJ2-7; no DNA is available, so the TRBD1 call from TCRdb remains unchecked. The length of the CDR3 is 15 residues. Germline V gives CDR1 SEHNR, CDR2 FQNEAQ (reference sequence). The CDR3 sequence is CASSLPRQGAYEQYF.

The chain joins TRBV4-3 to TRBJ1-1; TCRdb indicates TRBD1, and absent DNA this call remains unverified. There are 15 residues in the CDR3. The germline CDR1 and CDR2 sequences are LGHNA and YSLEER. The CDR3 here is CASSQEQGLNTEAFF.

The V gene is TRBV29-1, the J gene TRBJ1-1. Germline V gives CDR1 SQVTM, CDR2 ANQGSEA. The CDR3 is 11 amino acids. CDR3 region: CSVYGNTEAFF.

The J gene is TRBJ1-2, the V gene TRBV7-2; as DNA is missing, the TRBD1 call by TCRdb cannot be tested. Per germline, CDR1 SGHTA and CDR2 FQGNSA. The CDR3 consists of 15 residues. CDR3 loop: CASSPDDGTGGPLTF.

The rearrangement joins TRBV14 to TRBJ2-1; checking the TCRdb D call of TRBD1 is not possible without DNA. CDR3 size: 12 residues. Germline loops: CDR1 SGHDN, CDR2 FVKESK. The CDR3 spells CASSSRDNEQFF.

The chain combines TRBV29-1 with TRBJ2-3. CDR1 and CDR2 (germline): SQVTM, ANQGSEA. CDR3 length: 14 residues. The CDR3 loop reads CSSEGAGVTDTQYF.

The chain has TRBV7-8 and TRBJ2-7; TCRdb gives TRBD2 as the D gene, but with no DNA this cannot be confirmed. Germline V gives CDR1 SGHVS, CDR2 FQNEAQ. CDR3 length: 18 residues. CDR3 amino acids: CASSPQASGLTLNYEQYF.

The gene calls are TRBV7-2 and TRBJ2-7. The CDR3 runs 12 residues. Germline V CDR1 and CDR2: SGHTA, FQGNSA. The CDR3 spells CASSEHSYEQYF.

This chain links TRBV28 with TRBJ2-7. CDR1 MDHEN and CDR2 SYDVKM come from the germline V gene. The CDR3 spans 18 residues. The CDR3 spells CASDPMAESKKQTYEQYF.

The J gene is TRBJ2-1, the V gene TRBV12-3 or TRBV12-4; lacking DNA, the TRBD2 call made by TCRdb goes unchecked. CDR3 size: 14 residues. This CDR3 reads CASSLSQGGPEQFF.